The 3 T cell receptor beta chains in this list originate from one sample, sequenced in a study of blood T cell repertoires in COVID-19. Using immunoSEQ multiplex PCR, the repertoire was profiled, and TCRdb retains in-frame clones only, with some absent. The table records around 190,000 clones, roughly 90% of them present only once. Sequenced: peripheral blood. Every receptor here comes from a man aged 50 to 59 with COVID-19, enrolled during active disease.

This sequence joins TRBV6-5 and TRBJ2-1; 11 nucleotides match TRBD2. CDR1 and CDR2 from the germline V gene are MNHEY and SVGAGI. This CDR3 comprises 16 residues. Trimming removed 2 bases from V and 7 bases from J; junction bases left unmatched: 7. CDR3 protein: CASSYGSGGAVNEQFF. For the CDR3, the DNA is TGTGCCAGCAGTTACGGTAGCGGGGGGGCCGTGAATGAGCAGTTCTTC.

This clone was seen only once. V and J are TRBV7-2 and TRBJ1-5; D is perhaps TRBD1 (5 bases). The CDR3 consists of 15 residues. The germline CDR1 and CDR2 sequences are SGHTA and FQGNSA. V lost 5 bases and J lost 5, with 16 bases in between. The CDR3 nucleotides read TGTGCCAGCAGCCTTCGCGGGGGGACGGATCAGCCCCAGCATTTT. It specifies CASSLRGGTDQPQHF.

The chain carries TRBV9 and TRBJ2-3; 12 bases align to TRBD2. The CDR3 spans 18 residues. Germline V gene lookup returns CDR1 SGDLS and CDR2 YYNGEE. The J segment lost 3 bases and the V segment lost 2 bases, leaving 10 bases of the junction unmatched. CDR3 in DNA: TGTGCCAGCAGCGTTTCTAGCGGGGGGGCCTACCGGACAGATACGCAGTATTTT. This encodes CASSVSSGGAYRTDTQYF.